This T cell receptor (beta chain) was found in a study of T cell changes during pregnancy in multiple sclerosis. This clone has only one observation. Only in-frame clones appear in the TCRdb table, and some are missing; sequencing was by immunoSEQ multiplex PCR. Altogether over 50,000 clones are present, 75% to 90% being singletons, with the ten largest covering almost 0.9%. The germline V gene has CDR1 LNHDA and CDR2 SQIVND (reference sequence). The CDR3 consists of 14 residues. V shed 8 bases and J 4 bases; nucleotides not matched to a gene: 6. This chain links TRBV19 with TRBJ1-1; 11 nucleotides agree with TRBD1. This clonotype was sampled from a female donor in good health, enrolled as a control in a pregnancy study. The sequences come from peripheral blood, collected in the first trimester of pregnancy. CDR3 sequence reads: CASSTGTGGTEAFF. CDR3 sequence (DNA): TGTGCCAGTTCTACCGGGACAGGGGGCACTGAAGCTTTCTTT.